This T cell receptor (beta chain) was recorded in a study of post-analysis software for immune sequencing data. The wider study: Disease trajectories encompassed relapsing-remitting, secondary progressive and progressive-relapsing multiple sclerosis.

Findings and caveats of the study: When patients were compared with controls, 4 or 5 TRBV segments were more frequent, TRBV5-6, TRBV5-1 and TRBV20-1 among them. Comparison with controls showed significantly lower normalized Chao1 diversity in multiple sclerosis patients.

V was pared by 3 bases and J by 5 bases, with 6 bases of the junction left unmatched. Looked up from germline, CDR1 is SGHTA and CDR2 is FQGTGA. The CDR3 has 14 residues. TCR beta libraries were prepared from cDNA with unique molecular identifiers. Input of about 1 to 11 million T cells yielded approximately 500,000 cDNA molecules. TCRdb ran MiXCR on the PCR reads and lists one entry per CDR3 protein. This sample carries hundreds of thousands of distinct CDR3 sequences, roughly 40% of them seen once, and the ten largest clones take less than 8%. With respect to this clonotype: The antigen remains undetermined.

The TCR originated in a girl aged 2 to 9 with multiple sclerosis. The chain employs TRBV7-3 and TRBJ2-5; TRBD1 matches 7 bases. The sequencing sample was made of blood. CDR3 sequence reads: CASSLTGSGETQYF. The CDR3 DNA reads as TGTGCCAGCAGCTTGACAGGGTCGGGGGAGACCCAGTACTTC.